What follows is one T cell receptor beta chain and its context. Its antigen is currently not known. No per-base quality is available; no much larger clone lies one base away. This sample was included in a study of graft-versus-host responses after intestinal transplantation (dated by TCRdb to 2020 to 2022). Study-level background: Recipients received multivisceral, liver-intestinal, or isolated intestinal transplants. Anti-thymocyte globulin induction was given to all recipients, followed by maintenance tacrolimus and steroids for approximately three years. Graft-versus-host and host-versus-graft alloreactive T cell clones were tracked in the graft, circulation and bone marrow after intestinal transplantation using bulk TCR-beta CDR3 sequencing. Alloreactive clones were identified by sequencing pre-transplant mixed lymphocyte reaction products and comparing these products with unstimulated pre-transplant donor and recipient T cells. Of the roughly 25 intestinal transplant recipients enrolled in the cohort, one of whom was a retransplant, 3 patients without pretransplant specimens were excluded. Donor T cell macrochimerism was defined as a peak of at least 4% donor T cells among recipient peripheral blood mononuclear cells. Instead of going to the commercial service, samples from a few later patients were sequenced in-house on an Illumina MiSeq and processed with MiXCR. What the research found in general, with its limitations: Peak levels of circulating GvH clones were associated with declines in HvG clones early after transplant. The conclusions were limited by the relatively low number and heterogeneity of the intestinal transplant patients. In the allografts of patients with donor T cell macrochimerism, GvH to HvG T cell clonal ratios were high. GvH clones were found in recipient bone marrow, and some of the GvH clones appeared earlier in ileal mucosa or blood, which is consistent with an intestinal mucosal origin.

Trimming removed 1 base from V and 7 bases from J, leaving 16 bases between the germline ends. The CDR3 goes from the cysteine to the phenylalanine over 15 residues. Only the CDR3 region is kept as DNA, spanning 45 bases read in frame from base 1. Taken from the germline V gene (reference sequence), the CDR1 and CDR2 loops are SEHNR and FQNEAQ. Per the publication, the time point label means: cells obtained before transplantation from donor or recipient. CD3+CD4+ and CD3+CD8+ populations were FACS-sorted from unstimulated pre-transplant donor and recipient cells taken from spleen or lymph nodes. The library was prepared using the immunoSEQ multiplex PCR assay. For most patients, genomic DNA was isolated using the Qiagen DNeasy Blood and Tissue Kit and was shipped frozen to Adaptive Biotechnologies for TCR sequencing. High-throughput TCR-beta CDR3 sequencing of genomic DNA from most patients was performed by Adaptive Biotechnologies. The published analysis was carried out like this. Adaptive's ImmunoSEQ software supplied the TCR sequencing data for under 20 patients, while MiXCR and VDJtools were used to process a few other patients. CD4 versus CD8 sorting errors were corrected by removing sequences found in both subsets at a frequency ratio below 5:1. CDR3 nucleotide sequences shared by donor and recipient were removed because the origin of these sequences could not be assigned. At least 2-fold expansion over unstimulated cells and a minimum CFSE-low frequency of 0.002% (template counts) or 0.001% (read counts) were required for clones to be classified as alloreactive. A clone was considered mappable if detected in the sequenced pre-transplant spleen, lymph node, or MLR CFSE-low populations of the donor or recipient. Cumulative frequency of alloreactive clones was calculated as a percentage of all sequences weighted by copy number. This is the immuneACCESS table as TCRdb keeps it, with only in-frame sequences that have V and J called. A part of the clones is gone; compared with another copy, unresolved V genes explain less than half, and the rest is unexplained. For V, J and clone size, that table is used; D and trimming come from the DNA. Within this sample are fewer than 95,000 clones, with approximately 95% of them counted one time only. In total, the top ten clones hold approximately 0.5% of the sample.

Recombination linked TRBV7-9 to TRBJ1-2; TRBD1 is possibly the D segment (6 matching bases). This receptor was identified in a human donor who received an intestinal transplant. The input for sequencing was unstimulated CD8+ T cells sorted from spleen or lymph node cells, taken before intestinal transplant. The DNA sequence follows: TGTGCCAGCAGCTTAGATTTCGAGAGGGGGACTGGCTACACCTTC. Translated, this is CASSLDFERGTGYTF.